The rows below give T cell receptor beta chains drawn from one sample of a study of PD-1 blockade in classical Hodgkin lymphoma. Some clones are missing from TCRdb's copy, which holds only in-frame ones; the method was immunoSEQ multiplex PCR. This table has 95,000 to 100,000 clones, roughly 91% appearing once. The sequences come from peripheral blood mononuclear cells (PBMCs), collected before the second cycle of nivolumab. The receptors were sampled from a human donor with classical Hodgkin lymphoma. Each CDR3 is given with its conserved first and last residue. Fields, in order: V gene, D gene, clone size, J gene, CDR3 DNA, CDR3 protein. A D gene is named only where the DNA matches it firmly. Not every row has a clone size; where given, it reads once, few, many or a size class.

v_call: TRBV9
d_call: TRBD1
clone_size: .
j_call: TRBJ2-6
cdr3_nt: TGTGCCAGCAGTGGTCCCGGGACAGGCCCCCATGGTGGGGCCAACGTCCTGACTTTC
cdr3_aa: CASSGPGTGPHGGANVLTF

v_call: TRBV2
d_call: .
clone_size: once
j_call: TRBJ2-5
cdr3_nt: TGTGCCAGCAGCGACCGCCAAGAGACCCAGTACTTC
cdr3_aa: CASSDRQETQYF

v_call: TRBV19
d_call: .
clone_size: .
j_call: TRBJ1-2
cdr3_nt: TGTGCCAGTAGTTGGGGGGGAAGGTCTAACTATGGCTACACCTTC
cdr3_aa: CASSWGGRSNYGYTF

v_call: TRBV19
d_call: .
clone_size: .
j_call: TRBJ2-7
cdr3_nt: TGTGCCAGTAGTATAGTTCACCGTGGGGGCGAGGACGAGCAGTACTTC
cdr3_aa: CASSIVHRGGEDEQYF

v_call: TRBV18
d_call: .
clone_size: .
j_call: TRBJ2-3
cdr3_nt: TGTGCCAGCTTCCCGCTCGGCGGGGCCACGTCCACAGATACGCAGTATTTT
cdr3_aa: CASFPLGGATSTDTQYF

v_call: TRBV2
d_call: .
clone_size: .
j_call: TRBJ1-1
cdr3_nt: TGTGCCAGCAGGGGACCCTGGCACACTGAAGCTTTCTTT
cdr3_aa: CASRGPWHTEAFF

v_call: TRBV18
d_call: .
clone_size: .
j_call: TRBJ1-4
cdr3_nt: TGTGCCAGCTCGCCCGAGGAAAAACTGTTTTTT
cdr3_aa: CASSPEEKLFF

v_call: TRBV5-5
d_call: .
clone_size: few
j_call: TRBJ1-1
cdr3_nt: TGTGCCAGCAGCTTGGCTACGCAGGGAGAAGGCACTGAAGCTTTCTTT
cdr3_aa: CASSLATQGEGTEAFF

v_call: TRBV28
d_call: .
clone_size: .
j_call: TRBJ1-4
cdr3_nt: TGTGCCAGCATCCGGGGTCTACCGCCCCCGGGGGGAAAACTGTTTTTT
cdr3_aa: CASIRGLPPPGGKLFF

v_call: TRBV6-1
d_call: .
clone_size: .
j_call: TRBJ2-7
cdr3_nt: TGTGCCAGCAGACCGGGACCGAACTACGAGCAGTACTTC
cdr3_aa: CASRPGPNYEQYF

v_call: TRBV27
d_call: .
clone_size: .
j_call: TRBJ1-5
cdr3_nt: TGTGCCAGCAGTCACCCAGGGGTCAATCAGCCCCAGCATTTT
cdr3_aa: CASSHPGVNQPQHF

v_call: TRBV20-1
d_call: .
clone_size: .
j_call: TRBJ1-2
cdr3_nt: TGCAGTCGGGGGGGATTATACGGCTACACCTTC
cdr3_aa: CSRGGLYGYTF

v_call: TRBV30
d_call: TRBD2
clone_size: .
j_call: TRBJ2-2
cdr3_nt: TGTGCCCGGGGGCGAGGGAAGGCGGGGGGTAACACCGGGGAGCTGTTTTTT
cdr3_aa: CARGRGKAGGNTGELFF

v_call: TRBV4-1
d_call: TRBD2
clone_size: .
j_call: TRBJ2-4
cdr3_nt: TGCGCCAGCAGCCCTACTAGCGGGGGGGCCTTCTACATTCAGTACTTC
cdr3_aa: CASSPTSGGAFYIQYF

v_call: TRBV5-8
d_call: TRBD1
clone_size: .
j_call: TRBJ2-7
cdr3_nt: TGTGCCAGCAGCCTTGACAGGGACGGGTCCTACGAGCAGTACTTC
cdr3_aa: CASSLDRDGSYEQYF

v_call: TRBV30
d_call: .
clone_size: .
j_call: TRBJ2-7
cdr3_nt: TGTGCCTGGAGGAATCGGGGCTACGAGCAGTACTTC
cdr3_aa: CAWRNRGYEQYF

v_call: TRBV18
d_call: .
clone_size: .
j_call: TRBJ2-1
cdr3_nt: TGTGCCAGCTCACCGATGCCGGAGGCGAGTGAGCAGTTCTTC
cdr3_aa: CASSPMPEASEQFF

v_call: TRBV2
d_call: .
clone_size: .
j_call: TRBJ1-2
cdr3_nt: TGTGCCAGCAGTGAAGCGGTGCGGCTTGCTGGCGGCTACACCTTC
cdr3_aa: CASSEAVRLAGGYTF

v_call: TRBV6-6
d_call: .
clone_size: .
j_call: TRBJ2-7
cdr3_nt: TGTGCCAGCAGTTACGCAGGGGACCACGAGCAGTACTTC
cdr3_aa: CASSYAGDHEQYF

v_call: TRBV7-9
d_call: TRBD1
clone_size: .
j_call: TRBJ1-2
cdr3_nt: TGTGCCAGCAACCTTGGACAGGGTCAAGAGGGACTTAACTATGGCTACACCTTC
cdr3_aa: CASNLGQGQEGLNYGYTF

v_call: TRBV19
d_call: .
clone_size: .
j_call: TRBJ1-4
cdr3_nt: TGTGCCAGTAGTCCGTTGGATGAAAAACTGTTTTTT
cdr3_aa: CASSPLDEKLFF

v_call: TRBV7-9
d_call: TRBD1
clone_size: .
j_call: TRBJ1-4
cdr3_nt: TGTGCCAGCAGCTTAAAGGGGGCGCTTAATGAAAAACTGTTTTTT
cdr3_aa: CASSLKGALNEKLFF

v_call: TRBV19
d_call: .
clone_size: .
j_call: TRBJ1-1
cdr3_nt: TGTGCCAGTAGTATAACAGCAGGCGGGAACACTGAAGCTTTCTTT
cdr3_aa: CASSITAGGNTEAFF

v_call: TRBV7-2
d_call: .
clone_size: .
j_call: TRBJ2-2
cdr3_nt: TGTGCCAGCAGCTCCCCGGGGGCAGTAGGAACCGGGGAGCTGTTTTTT
cdr3_aa: CASSSPGAVGTGELFF

v_call: TRBV4-1
d_call: TRBD1
clone_size: once
j_call: TRBJ2-3
cdr3_nt: TGCGCCAGCAGCCTACCAGACAGGGAGTTCGGTACGCAGTATTTT
cdr3_aa: CASSLPDREFGTQYF

v_call: TRBV5-8
d_call: .
clone_size: .
j_call: TRBJ2-7
cdr3_nt: TGTGCCAGCAGCTCCGAACAGGGTGAAGCCCATTACGAGCAGTACTTC
cdr3_aa: CASSSEQGEAHYEQYF

v_call: TRBV5-6
d_call: .
clone_size: .
j_call: TRBJ1-2
cdr3_nt: TGTGCCAGCAGCCTGACACCGCGGGGCTATGGCTACACCTTC
cdr3_aa: CASSLTPRGYGYTF

v_call: TRBV5-1
d_call: .
clone_size: .
j_call: TRBJ1-2
cdr3_nt: TGCGCCAGCAGCTTGGCGAGGAGGAGTTACACCTTC
cdr3_aa: CASSLARRSYTF

v_call: TRBV18
d_call: .
clone_size: once
j_call: TRBJ1-2
cdr3_nt: TGTGCCAGCTCACCAGGAGGCATCCCCTCCTATGGCTACACCTTC
cdr3_aa: CASSPGGIPSYGYTF

v_call: TRBV29-1
d_call: .
clone_size: few
j_call: TRBJ1-1
cdr3_nt: TGCAGCGCCCTCGGAGGGGCGGCGAACACTGAAGCTTTCTTT
cdr3_aa: CSALGGAANTEAFF

v_call: TRBV11-2
d_call: .
clone_size: .
j_call: TRBJ1-2
cdr3_nt: TGTGCCAGCAGCTTAGGCCAGGGGACCCTCTATGGCTACACCTTC
cdr3_aa: CASSLGQGTLYGYTF

v_call: TRBV18
d_call: .
clone_size: .
j_call: TRBJ1-6
cdr3_nt: TGTGCCAGCTCCCCTTCTTATAATTCACCCCTCCACTTT
cdr3_aa: CASSPSYNSPLHF

v_call: TRBV11-3
d_call: TRBD1
clone_size: .
j_call: TRBJ2-7
cdr3_nt: TGTGCCAGCGGTAACGGGACAGGGTCCGAGCAGTACTTC
cdr3_aa: CASGNGTGSEQYF

v_call: TRBV30
d_call: .
clone_size: few
j_call: TRBJ1-1
cdr3_nt: TGTGCCTGGAGTAGAGGGACCAGTGGGATGAACACTGAAGCTTTCTTT
cdr3_aa: CAWSRGTSGMNTEAFF

v_call: TRBV5-4
d_call: .
clone_size: medium-sized
j_call: TRBJ1-2
cdr3_nt: TGTGCCAGCAGCGCAGGACAGTATGGCTACACCTTC
cdr3_aa: CASSAGQYGYTF

v_call: TRBV6-6
d_call: .
clone_size: .
j_call: TRBJ1-5
cdr3_nt: TGTGCCAGCATCTCGGGGGGCGCCTATCAGCCCCAGCATTTT
cdr3_aa: CASISGGAYQPQHF

v_call: TRBV7-8
d_call: TRBD2
clone_size: .
j_call: TRBJ2-7
cdr3_nt: TGTGCCAGCAGCCGACCGAAAGCGGGGGGTTCCTACGAGCAGTACTTC
cdr3_aa: CASSRPKAGGSYEQYF

v_call: TRBV7-6
d_call: TRBD1
clone_size: .
j_call: TRBJ1-4
cdr3_nt: TGTGCCAGCAGCTCTCCGGGACAGGGTGAAAAACTGTTTTTT
cdr3_aa: CASSSPGQGEKLFF

v_call: TRBV7-7
d_call: .
clone_size: .
j_call: TRBJ2-1
cdr3_nt: TGTGCCAGCAGCTTAGCAGGGGCCCCCTACAATGAGCAGTTCTTC
cdr3_aa: CASSLAGAPYNEQFF

v_call: TRBV7-2
d_call: .
clone_size: .
j_call: TRBJ1-2
cdr3_nt: TGCGCCAGCAGCCAATATAAGGACTATGGCTACACCTTC
cdr3_aa: CASSQYKDYGYTF

v_call: TRBV29-1
d_call: TRBD2
clone_size: .
j_call: TRBJ2-1
cdr3_nt: TGCAGCGTTGTTACTAGCGGGGTTCGCAATGAGCAGTTCTTC
cdr3_aa: CSVVTSGVRNEQFF

v_call: TRBV7-9
d_call: TRBD1
clone_size: .
j_call: TRBJ2-2
cdr3_nt: TGTGCCAGCAGCCCAAGCCTCCTACAGGGGGCGGCCGGGGAGCTGTTTTTT
cdr3_aa: CASSPSLLQGAAGELFF

v_call: TRBV7-6
d_call: TRBD1
clone_size: .
j_call: TRBJ1-5
cdr3_nt: TGTGCCAGCAGCTTAGGGGACAGGGTATATCAGCCCCAGCATTTT
cdr3_aa: CASSLGDRVYQPQHF

v_call: TRBV2
d_call: .
clone_size: .
j_call: TRBJ1-2
cdr3_nt: TGTGCCAGCAGAAAACCCGATGGCGGCTACACCTTC
cdr3_aa: CASRKPDGGYTF

v_call: TRBV18
d_call: TRBD1
clone_size: .
j_call: TRBJ1-4
cdr3_nt: TGTGCCAGCTCACCCCAGACAGGGAGCACTAATGAAAAACTGTTTTTT
cdr3_aa: CASSPQTGSTNEKLFF

v_call: TRBV19
d_call: .
clone_size: .
j_call: TRBJ2-1
cdr3_nt: TGTGCCAGTAGTATAAGGGCATACAATGAGCAGTTCTTC
cdr3_aa: CASSIRAYNEQFF

v_call: TRBV7-8
d_call: TRBD1
clone_size: once
j_call: TRBJ1-2
cdr3_nt: TGTGCCAGCAGCCAATTGGGGACAGGGGGCTCTGGCTACACCTTC
cdr3_aa: CASSQLGTGGSGYTF

v_call: TRBV6-1
d_call: .
clone_size: once
j_call: TRBJ2-4
cdr3_nt: TGTGCCAGCAGTGAAGGGCCAACGATGGGGAACATTCAGTACTTC
cdr3_aa: CASSEGPTMGNIQYF

v_call: TRBV27
d_call: .
clone_size: .
j_call: TRBJ1-2
cdr3_nt: TGTGCCAGCAGTTTCGACCCGAAAGCTAACTATGGCTACACCTTC
cdr3_aa: CASSFDPKANYGYTF

v_call: TRBV25-1
d_call: .
clone_size: .
j_call: TRBJ2-4
cdr3_nt: TGTGCCAGCAGTGAATTTGGCCTAAACATTCAGTACTTC
cdr3_aa: CASSEFGLNIQYF

v_call: TRBV6-5
d_call: TRBD2
clone_size: .
j_call: TRBJ2-1
cdr3_nt: TGTGCCAGCAGTTACTCGGGAGGGAATGGTAATGAGCAGTTCTTC
cdr3_aa: CASSYSGGNGNEQFF

v_call: TRBV6-5
d_call: .
clone_size: .
j_call: TRBJ2-2
cdr3_nt: TGTGCCAGCAGTTACAGAATCCCTACCGGGGAGCTGTTTTTT
cdr3_aa: CASSYRIPTGELFF

v_call: TRBV9
d_call: .
clone_size: .
j_call: TRBJ2-3
cdr3_nt: TGTGCCAGCAGCGTAGAGAGGGGTTTGGCAGATACGCAGTATTTT
cdr3_aa: CASSVERGLADTQYF

v_call: TRBV11-3
d_call: TRBD1
clone_size: .
j_call: TRBJ2-1
cdr3_nt: TGTGCCAGCAGCCCCAAAAGGACAGGTAGCTACAATGAGCAGTTCTTC
cdr3_aa: CASSPKRTGSYNEQFF

v_call: TRBV11-2
d_call: TRBD1
clone_size: .
j_call: TRBJ2-1
cdr3_nt: TGTGCCAGCAGCTTAGGGGGACAGGGATACAATGAGCAGTTCTTC
cdr3_aa: CASSLGGQGYNEQFF